Listed here are 11 T cell receptor beta chains from one sample, sequenced in a study of blood T cells in healthy people across ages. The use of a sample-barcoded 5' primer and a J-beta primer mix characterized a second PCR of about 7 to 12 cycles. TCRdb reprocessed the 5' RACE reads via MiXCR and lists one record per CDR3 protein. The repertoire holds about 1.4 million distinct CDR3 sequences, with 45% to 70% as singletons. The sample comprised blood. Receptor source: a man younger than 35 in good health.

The chain is built from TRBV13 and TRBJ2-5, with TRBD2 matching 7 bases. The J call may not be correct, given that the DNA end is closer to TRBJ2-7. Germline V gene lookup returns CDR1 PRHDT and CDR2 FYEKMQ (reference sequence). This CDR3 contains 14 residues. CDR3 sequence reads: CASSFAGVPAEQYF. CDR3 DNA: TGTGCCAGCAGCTTCGCGGGAGTCCCGGCCGAGCAGTACTTC.

V gene TRBV7-2 combines with J gene TRBJ2-3; D is possibly TRBD2 (6 bases). CDR1 is SGHTA and CDR2 is FQGNSA in the germline V gene. V was shortened by 3 bases and J by 2 bases, with 12 bases between the two germline ends. The CDR3 runs 15 residues. The CDR3 spells CASSFLGLYTDTQYF. The CDR3, as DNA: TGTGCCAGCAGCTTCTTGGGACTGTACACAGATACGCAGTATTTT.

This chain joins TRBV6-4 and TRBJ2-3; D not resolved. Germline CDR1 reads MRHNA; CDR2 reads SNTAGT. This CDR3 region has 15 residues. With 2 bases removed from V and 0 bases from J, the gap between germline ends came to 9 bases. The CDR3 here is CASSDLPISTDTQYF. The CDR3 region has the DNA TGTGCCAGCAGTGACCTCCCGATAAGCACAGATACGCAGTATTTT.

The chain has TRBV4-1 and TRBJ1-5, with TRBD1 matching 9 bases. V was pared by 3 bases and J by 8 bases, with 8 bases of the junction left unmatched. Germline-derived CDR1 and CDR2 are MGHRA and YSYEKL. The CDR3 has 15 residues. This CDR3 is CASSQEGQGLEPQHF. The CDR3 DNA sequence: TGCGCCAGCAGCCAGGAAGGACAGGGGTTGGAGCCCCAGCATTTT.

The chain carries TRBV28 and TRBJ2-5; 9 nucleotides agree with TRBD1. This CDR3 contains 20 residues. Germline V gene sequence: CDR1 MDHEN, CDR2 SYDVKM. V gave up 6 bases and J gave up 11 bases; unmatched junction bases: 31. The chain's CDR3 is CASSSYRGTGPSGHYNEQYF. CDR3 sequence (DNA): TGTGCCAGCAGCTCTTACCGGGGGACAGGGCCAAGCGGGCACTACAATGAGCAGTACTTC. Supplemented by reference TRBV28 and TRBJ2-5, the full variable domain reads DVKVTQSSRYLVKRTGEKVFLECVQDMDHENMFWYRQDPGLGLRLIYFSYDVKMKEKGDIPEGYSVSREKKERFSLILESASTNQTSMYLCASSSYRGTGPSGHYNEQYFGPGTRLLVL.

The V gene is TRBV6-2 or TRBV6-3, the J gene TRBJ2-5; no firm D call. The germline V gene has CDR1 MNHEY and CDR2 SVGEGT. The CDR3 covers 12 residues. V lost 2 bases to trimming and J lost 7 bases, with 8 bases between them. Here the CDR3 DNA reads TGTGCCAGCAGTTACAGTCCTCGGACCCAGTACTTC. It translates to CASSYSPRTQYF.

The chain recombines TRBV10-3 with TRBJ1-2, with TRBD1 identical over 7 bases. Losses at the gene ends were 1 base for V and 4 bases for J; bases not matched to a gene: 9. The CDR3 covers 16 residues. Germline V lookup: CDR1 ENHRY, CDR2 SYGVKD. This chain's CDR3 is CAISEFTPGTAYGYTF. The CDR3 DNA follows: TGTGCCATCAGTGAGTTTACGCCCGGGACAGCCTATGGCTACACCTTC.

The chain links TRBV27 to TRBJ2-1; the match to TRBD2 covers 8 bases. Trimming removed 5 bases from V and 0 bases from J; junction bases left unmatched: 18. The CDR3 loop spans 20 amino acids. Germline-derived CDR1 and CDR2 are MNHEY and SMNVEV (reference sequence). CDR3 bases: TGTGCCAGCAGTCCGTCAACAGTTAGGGTGAGCGGGAGCTCCTACAATGAGCAGTTCTTC. It is translated as CASSPSTVRVSGSSYNEQFF.

The rearrangement joins TRBV20-1 to TRBJ2-3; 12 bases align to TRBD2. The CDR3 is 15 amino acids. Losses at the gene ends were 6 bases for V and 2 bases for J; bases not matched to a gene: 6. CDR1 is DFQATT and CDR2 is SNEGSKA in the germline V gene (reference sequence). The CDR3 loop reads CSAYWTSGITDTQYF. The CDR3, as DNA: TGCAGTGCCTACTGGACTAGCGGGATCACAGATACGCAGTATTTT.

This clonotype was observed a handful of times. J is TRBJ1-6 and V is TRBV28; TRBD1 agrees at 7 bases. CDR1 MDHEN and CDR2 SYDVKM come from the germline V gene. J gave up 10 bases and V 6 bases, and 9 bases lay outside the gene matches. This CDR3 has 14 amino acids. This chain's CDR3 is CASSLGQLSSPLHF. CDR3 nucleotide sequence: TGTGCCAGCAGCCTGGGACAGTTGTCCTCACCCCTCCACTTT.

This clonotype was picked up one time. The rearrangement uses TRBV7-9 and TRBJ1-2; D ambiguous. Germline CDR1 is SEHNR and CDR2 is FQNEAQ (reference sequence). There are 14 residues in the CDR3. Trimming cost V 1 base and J 3 bases, with 9 bases left between them. The CDR3 sequence: CASSLGVGDYGYTF. Here the CDR3 DNA reads TGTGCCAGCAGCTTAGGGGTCGGGGACTATGGCTACACCTTC. The entire variable domain, with the rest obtained from reference TRBV7-9 and TRBJ1-2, is as follows: DTGVSQNPRHKITKRGQNVTFRCDPISEHNRLYWYRQTLGQGPEFLTYFQNEAQLEKSRLLSDRFSAERPKGSFSTLEIQRTEQGDSAMYLCASSLGVGDYGYTFGSGTRLTVV.